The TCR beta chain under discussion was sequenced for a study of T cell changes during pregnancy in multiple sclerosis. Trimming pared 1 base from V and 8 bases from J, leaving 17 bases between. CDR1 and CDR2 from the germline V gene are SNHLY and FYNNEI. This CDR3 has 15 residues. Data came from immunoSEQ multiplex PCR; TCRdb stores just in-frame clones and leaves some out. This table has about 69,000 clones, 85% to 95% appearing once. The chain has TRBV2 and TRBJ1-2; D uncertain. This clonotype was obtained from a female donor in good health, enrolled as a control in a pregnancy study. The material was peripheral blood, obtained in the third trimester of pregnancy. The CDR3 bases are TGTGCCAGCAGTGAAGAGGTTGACTCCCTGTCGGGCTACACCTTC. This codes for CASSEEVDSLSGYTF.